This T cell receptor (beta chain) was sequenced for a study of shared clonotypes between healthy human individuals (TCRdb year 2020). Looking at the study overall: A couple of women and a few men aged 18 to 49 years were included in the cohort. For each donor, CD4 naive and CD4 memory were each given three plates, CD8 naive was given two plates, and CD8 memory was given one plate. To estimate repertoire size and how much clonotype sharing occurs between individuals, the study deeply sequenced the blood TCR repertoires of roughly 5 healthy adults. Different laboratories and diverse techniques were used to prepare libraries and sequence TCR repertoires, to increase sequencing depth and limit assay-specific biases. Leukapheresis yielded between about 0.94 and 8.9 billion PBMCs per donor. Here is what the overall study found, with its caveats: Compared with non-shared clonotypes, clonotypes shared by all four sorted-subset donors had higher generation probabilities. Sampling was restricted to blood, and TCR repertoires in tissues likely differ from the TCR repertoires found in blood. Because the study included only a small number of donors, the genetic and exposure-history diversity represented was limited. Even with the large sequencing depth, rarefaction of the sorted-subset datasets indicated that sequencing was incomplete. Across four donors, approximately 5% of naive CD4, roughly 3.3% of naive CD8, 2% to 2.5% of memory CD4, and 0.4% to 0.45% of memory CD8 clonotypes were shared. Naive subsets generally had larger estimated clonotype richness than memory subsets. Pairwise subsampling led to the expectation that sequencing depth would affect the degree of clonotype sharing among donors.

The CDR3 runs 15 residues from the cysteine to the phenylalanine. The entry retains the CDR3 DNA only, 45 bases that are in frame from base 1. The germline V gene (reference sequence) supplies CDR1 LNHDA and CDR2 SQIVND. The junction carries 16 bases between V and J, which are trimmed by 7 bases and 3 bases respectively. TCR CDR3 regions were amplified from genomic DNA by multiplex PCR using the deep immunoSEQ assay. For each cell subset, the extracted genomic DNA was distributed evenly across all wells of several immunoSEQ 96-well plates, and each plate served as one replicate. Each replicate PCR for sorted subsets received roughly 200 ng genomic DNA, equal to around 32,000 T cell genomes. The purified libraries were quantified using a Qubit 3.0 fluorometer, sized with a Bioanalyzer 2100, and then quantified again using the KAPA Library Quantification kit. Each immunoSEQ 96-well plate was sequenced on its own single-read 150-cycle Illumina NextSeq 550 flow cell. Under the source paper's analysis protocol: The immunoSEQ output contained only junctional sequences without quality scores, so filtering could not match that applied to full-length reads. To assign V/J genes and CDR3, sequences were annotated using PyIR, a Python wrapper for IgBLAST v1.9, with IMGT germline references. Reads were filtered out if the reads had weak V/J assignments (E-value above 1e-6), no CDR3, stop codons, out-of-frame junctions, or ambiguous translated residues. V3J clonotypes were defined as sequences sharing an identical inferred V gene, J gene, and CDR3 amino acid sequence. Percentage overlap between repertoires was computed as shared unique clonotypes divided by the size of the smaller repertoire. Richness of each repertoire was evaluated using RTK rarefaction, the Chao1 estimator, and Recon v2.1 estimates of unobserved clonotypes. Generation probabilities were computed with OLGA for all TCRbeta clonotypes obtained by the gDNA method from a handful of donors. Not all clones reach the TCRdb copy of this immuneACCESS table, which keeps in-frame sequences only. Checked studies attribute under half of the gap to unresolved V genes and leave the rest unexplained. The V and J calls and clone size are taken from that table; D and trimming were inferred from the DNA. The sample yields about 2.2 million clones; 85% to 95% were counted once. The ten top clones hold around 1.8% of the sample.

In regard to this clone: Its antigen is unknown. Base quality data are lacking; no much larger clone is found one base away.

CD8 naive samples consisted of CD45RO-negative cells that were positively selected for CCR7, yielding a CD45RA+CCR7+ population without TemRA cells. Healthy HIV-negative adults with no recently reported acute infections or vaccinations were included as donors. All donors were Caucasian adults living in Nashville, Tennessee, USA. Blood was collected by leukapheresis, and PBMCs were isolated by Ficoll-Histopaque density gradient centrifugation and then cryopreserved in liquid nitrogen vapor phase. Analytical flow cytometry was used to check the purity and quantity of each magnetically sorted T cell population. Genomic DNA was isolated from every sorted fraction and measured by UV absorbance on a Nanodrop 2000c.

This sequence uses TRBV19 and TRBJ2-1; 6 matching bases give a weak D call of TRBD2. The clonotype was recovered from a young man in good health. Some clones in this sample may be carry-over from other donors' samples. The source material was naive CD8+ T cells from PBMCs. This specimen's cell subset or site label, per the study, means: CD45RA+CCR7+. The CDR3 in this case is CASNFRGGNYNEQFF. The nucleotide sequence reads as follows: TGTGCCAGTAATTTTCGGGGAGGTAACTACAATGAGCAGTTCTTC.